These 21 T cell receptor beta chains share one sample of origin, sequenced in a study of Ad26.COV2.S vaccination and SARS-CoV-2 variants. TCRdb's table, derived via immunoSEQ multiplex PCR, lists solely in-frame clones and lacks some. There are 300,000 to 400,000 clones in the sample; 70% to 90% occur only once, and roughly a tenth lies in the top ten. The treatment: 19 received Ad26.COV2.S at low or high dose, single or two shots; several received placebo; per-sample allocation not given. Sampling took place 63 days after the first vaccine or placebo injection. Sequenced material: peripheral blood, taken in a trial of Ad26.COV2.S vaccine versus placebo. The receptors derive from a person between 18 and 59 years old who received the Ad26.COV2.S COVID-19 vaccine or a placebo.

The chain employs TRBV9 and TRBJ2-7; perhaps TRBD1 as D (6 bases). Between the trimmed V and J ends, which lost 3 bases and 3 bases, there was a span of 16 bases. The CDR3 is 15 residues long. CDR1 SGDLS and CDR2 YYNGEE come from the germline V gene. The chain's CDR3 is CASSEDSLRDYEQYF. CDR3 nucleotides: TGTGCCAGCAGCGAGGACAGTCTTCGGGACTACGAGCAGTACTTC.

A few counts support this clone. The J gene is TRBJ1-1, the V gene TRBV7-2, with D perhaps TRBD1 (6 bases). The CDR3 contains 14 residues. The V and J ends lost 4 bases and 1 base respectively, with 10 bases between them. Germline CDR1 and CDR2: SGHTA and FQGNSA. The CDR3 sequence is CASSSQGTNTEAFF. In DNA form, the CDR3 reads TGTGCCAGCAGCTCACAGGGAACGAACACTGAAGCTTTCTTT.

This sequence joins TRBV27 and TRBJ1-2, with D perhaps matching TRBD1 (5 bases). V was trimmed by 3 bases and J by 3 bases, leaving 11 bases between them. The length of the CDR3 is 14 residues. Germline loops: CDR1 MNHEY, CDR2 SMNVEV (reference sequence). CDR3 nucleotide sequence: TGTGCCAGCAGTTTCTTTGACAGTTACTATGGCTACACCTTC. Protein sequence: CASSFFDSYYGYTF.

V and J are TRBV6-2 or TRBV6-3 and TRBJ1-3; possible D gene TRBD1, 5 bases. Germline loops: CDR1 MNHEY, CDR2 SVGEGT. V was trimmed by 5 bases and J by 4 bases, leaving 15 bases between them. This CDR3 has 15 amino acids. CDR3 amino acids: CASSDPTGSGNTIYF. CDR3 coding DNA: TGTGCCAGCAGTGATCCTACAGGTTCCGGAAACACCATATATTTT.

This rearrangement joins TRBV3-1 (or the pseudogene TRBV3-2) to TRBJ2-2, with no clear D. This CDR3 spans 16 amino acids. The germline V gene has CDR1 LGHDT and CDR2 YNNKEL (reference sequence). V lost 4 bases and J lost 0, with 12 bases in between. In DNA, the CDR3 is TGTGCCAGCAGCCCGTACCGAGCACCGAACACCGGGGAGCTGTTTTTT. Residues: CASSPYRAPNTGELFF.

V gene TRBV11-2 combines with J gene TRBJ1-2, with a weak D call TRBD1 (6 bases). CDR1 and CDR2 (germline): SGHAT, FQNNGV. V was clipped by 5 bases and J by 2 bases, with 18 bases between them. The CDR3 spans 16 residues. CDR3 protein: CASSNWGAARNYGYTF. The CDR3 DNA is TGTGCCAGCAGCAACTGGGGGGCAGCTAGGAACTATGGCTACACCTTC.

This rearrangement joins TRBV7-9 to TRBJ1-1, with 9 positions matching TRBD1. From germline, CDR1 is SEHNR and CDR2 FQNEAQ (reference sequence). CDR3 size: 17 residues. Unmatched junction bases numbered 13, after V lost 5 bases and J lost 3 bases. The CDR3: CASSRGQGISLDTEAFF. CDR3 bases: TGTGCCAGCAGCCGAGGACAGGGGATCTCCCTGGACACTGAAGCTTTCTTT. Filled out from reference TRBV7-9 and TRBJ1-1, the complete variable domain reads DTGVSQNPRHKITKRGQNVTFRCDPISEHNRLYWYRQTLGQGPEFLTYFQNEAQLEKSRLLSDRFSAERPKGSFSTLEIQRTEQGDSAMYLCASSRGQGISLDTEAFFGQGTRLTVV.

V and J are TRBV7-9 and TRBJ2-5, with TRBD2 identical over 16 bases. This CDR3 has 16 residues. Germline V lookup: CDR1 SEHNR, CDR2 FQNEAQ (reference sequence). Trimming took 7 bases from V and 4 from J; bases not matched to a gene: 6. This CDR3 is CASTKGLAGGAETQYF. DNA for the CDR3: TGTGCCAGCACCAAGGGACTAGCGGGGGGGGCAGAGACCCAGTACTTC.

The rearrangement joins TRBV4-3 to TRBJ2-1, with D tentatively TRBD1 (5 bases). Deletions cut 3 bases from V and 0 bases from J, with 6 bases between. The CDR3 contains 14 residues. From germline, CDR1 is LGHNA and CDR2 YSLEER. The CDR3 DNA reads TGCGCCAGCAGCCACACAGGCTCCTACAATGAGCAGTTCTTC. It yields the protein CASSHTGSYNEQFF.

Worth noting for this clone: It may be a read error: a sequence one base away is much more abundant. Other DNA variants within this sample encode the same CDR3. The chain carries TRBV6-5 and TRBJ2-3, with 10 nucleotides matching TRBD2. The CDR3 contains 14 residues. The J segment lost 4 bases and the V segment lost 4 bases, leaving 2 bases of the junction unmatched. Germline lookup yields CDR1 MNHEY and CDR2 SVGAGI. CDR3 loop: CASSFSGGADTQYF. CDR3 coding DNA: TGTGCCAGCAGTTTCAGCGGGGGGGCAGATACGCAGTATTTT.

CDR3: CASSTTYGYTF. In DNA form, the CDR3 reads TGTGCCAGCAGTACAACCTATGGCTACACCTTC. The rearrangement links TRBV12-3 or TRBV12-4 to TRBJ1-2; D not resolved. The CDR3 has 11 amino acids. V was pared by 5 bases and J by 4 bases, with 5 bases between.

This clone was observed a handful of times. The rearrangement joins TRBV7-9 to TRBJ1-1; D is uncertain. Germline V gene sequence: CDR1 SEHNR, CDR2 FQNEAQ (reference sequence). The germline V and J ends were trimmed by 5 bases and 0 bases, with 10 bases remaining between them. The CDR3 is 14 amino acids. CDR3 residues: CASSTSTLNTEAFF. CDR3 nucleotide sequence: TGTGCCAGCAGCACTTCGACACTGAACACTGAAGCTTTCTTT.

V is TRBV7-6 and J is TRBJ2-3, with a weak D call TRBD2 (7 bases). The CDR3 loop spans 17 amino acids. V lost 1 base, J lost 3 bases, and 17 bases lay in between. Germline CDR1 and CDR2: SGHVS and FNYEAQ. The CDR3 bases are TGTGCCAGCAGCTTAGAGGGGGGGCAAACGGGAACAGATACGCAGTATTTT. It specifies CASSLEGGQTGTDTQYF.

The J gene is TRBJ2-1, the V gene TRBV7-3; 7 bases agree with TRBD2. The CDR3 totals 18 residues. Germline V gives CDR1 SGHTA, CDR2 FQGTGA. The V segment lost 5 bases and the J segment 3 bases; nucleotides outside the gene matches: 16. CDR3 sequence: CASSLLGPLAEDYNEQFF. For the CDR3, the DNA is TGTGCCAGCAGCCTACTGGGCCCCCTAGCGGAAGACTACAATGAGCAGTTCTTC.

Of note for this clone: At the DNA level, this CDR3 is encoded by other sequences in the same sample as well. The rearrangement joins TRBV27 to TRBJ1-1; D may be TRBD1 (6 bases). The CDR3 spans 14 residues. V shed 2 bases and J shed 2 bases, with 9 bases lying between them. Germline V lookup: CDR1 MNHEY, CDR2 SMNVEV (reference sequence). The CDR3 sequence is CASSLRGANTEAFF. Here the CDR3 DNA reads TGTGCCAGCAGTTTAAGGGGGGCAAACACTGAAGCTTTCTTT.

The V and J genes are TRBV19 and TRBJ2-3; D ambiguous. The germline gives CDR1 LNHDA, CDR2 SQIVND (reference sequence). CDR3 size: 11 residues. Trimming stripped 8 bases from V and 11 bases from J, with 14 bases between. The CDR3 coding sequence is TGTGCCAGTTCACCCCCCCCCGGGCAGTATTTT. Amino acid sequence: CASSPPPGQYF.

This clone has just one count. V and J are TRBV18 and TRBJ2-7, with 12 nucleotides matching TRBD2. Trimming removed 3 bases from V and 7 bases from J; junction bases left unmatched: 10. CDR1 and CDR2 from the germline V gene are KGHSH and LQKENI. The CDR3 consists of 16 residues. The CDR3 sequence: CASSPPGLAGLGEQYF. CDR3 bases: TGTGCCAGCTCACCCCCTGGACTAGCGGGACTAGGTGAGCAGTACTTC.

The CDR3 protein is CASSGKVDGNTIYF. CDR3 coding DNA: TGTGCCAGCAGTGGGAAGGTTGATGGAAACACCATATATTTT. This chain joins TRBV28 and TRBJ1-3; D is uncertain. The CDR3 is 14 residues long. The V end was cut by 5 bases, the J end by 3 bases, with 11 bases between. Germline V gives CDR1 MDHEN, CDR2 SYDVKM. Full variable domain (remainder filled in from reference TRBV28 and TRBJ1-3): DVKVTQSSRYLVKRTGEKVFLECVQDMDHENMFWYRQDPGLGLRLIYFSYDVKMKEKGDIPEGYSVSREKKERFSLILESASTNQTSMYLCASSGKVDGNTIYFGEGSWLTVV.

The gene calls are TRBV7-2 and TRBJ2-7, with 8 bases that match TRBD1. V lost 2 bases, J lost 2 bases, and 5 bases stayed unmatched. This CDR3 is 15 amino acids long. From germline, CDR1 is SGHTA and CDR2 FQGNSA. Here the CDR3 DNA reads TGTGCCAGCAGCTTATTAGGACAGGGTACCTACGAGCAGTACTTC. Its protein product is CASSLLGQGTYEQYF.

The chain uses TRBV7-9 and TRBJ2-1; 16 bases map to TRBD2. The V gene's germline CDR1 is SEHNR and CDR2 FQNEAQ (reference sequence). J gave up 7 bases and V 5 bases, and 8 bases lay outside the gene matches. The CDR3 contains 17 residues. The CDR3 protein is CASSPPGLAGGVNEQFF. CDR3 nucleotide sequence: TGTGCCAGCAGCCCCCCGGGACTAGCGGGGGGGGTGAATGAGCAGTTCTTC.

The chain is built from TRBV12-3 or TRBV12-4 and TRBJ1-1; TRBD1 might be the D (5 bases). The CDR3 has 13 amino acids. V was trimmed by 5 bases and J by 1 base, leaving 8 bases between them. CDR3 amino acids: CASSPTGNTEAFF. As DNA, the CDR3 is TGTGCCAGCAGTCCTACAGGGAACACTGAAGCTTTCTTT.